The sequence of this T cell receptor (beta chain) was determined in a study of memory CD4+ T cells and cytomegalovirus serostatus (dated by TCRdb to between 2019 and 2020). Notes on the research overall: A total of roughly 35 healthy Belgian adults, of whom 9 were CMV seropositive and approximately 24 were CMV seronegative, were included in the cohort. To replicate a published TCR-based CMV serostatus classifier, the study sequenced CD4+ memory TCRbeta repertoires from a Belgian cohort whose cytomegalovirus serostatus was known.

Genomic DNA was extracted from sorted cells with the Quick-DNA Microprep Kit. Amplification of TCRbeta DNA was done with the immunoSEQ hsTCRbeta kit, following the protocol from the manufacturer. An Illumina MiSeq instrument was used to sequence the TCRbeta libraries. Concerning the study's data processing: Once out-of-frame sequences had been removed, approximately 2,000,000 distinct TCRbeta sequences were left, which works out to an average of approximately 63,000 per individual. Each individual was scored using the number of around 150 previously reported CMV-associated TCRbeta sequences that the individual carried and the total number of productive distinct TCRbeta sequences. A beta-binomial model was reimplemented in Python, and random forests from scikit-learn, run with default parameters, were trained on data from the US cohort. On the Belgian cohort, classifier performance was reported as the median AUC, along with percentile confidence intervals, across 10,000 bootstrap iterations. The immuneACCESS repertoire file appears here via TCRdb, limited to in-frame rearrangements. These files lack a portion of the clones; in checked studies, under half of the deficit traces to unresolved V genes, and the cause of the others is not known. V and J calls and clone size are copied from that table; D and trimming were computed from the DNA. The table for this sample lists some 67,000 clones; about three quarters of them were counted only once. The top ten hold about 4.3% of the sample.

General conclusions and limits of the study: CMV serostatus prediction reached a median bootstrapped AUC of 0.95 with the original framework and just under 0.93 with a US-trained random forest. On the Belgian cohort, the classifier based on the original framework reached a median bootstrapped AUC of roughly 0.94, with a 95% CI of 0.76-1.00. Results were interpreted as suggesting that the CMV-associated TCR signature is largely present in the CD4+ memory repertoire. Only CD4+CD45RO+ memory cells were sequenced, in contrast to the original study, in which naive and memory CD4+ and CD8+ populations were covered. Of 164 previously reported CMV-associated TCRbeta sequences, approximately 70 appeared in the CD4+ memory repertoires, each in one to five individuals.

The V and J ends are trimmed by 3 bases and 0 bases, leaving 11 bases between them. Based on the germline V gene, the CDR1 and CDR2 sequences are MDHEN and SYDVKM. The CDR3 runs 16 amino acids, cysteine and phenylalanine included. Solely the CDR3 DNA is kept, with 48 bases framed from the first base. Points on this clone: Its antigen remains unidentified. Qualities for individual bases were not recorded, and no much larger clone is one base off.

Single viable CD3+CD4+CD8-CD45RO+ cells were sorted as memory CD4+ T cells on a FACSAria II. CMV serostatus was assessed using a Roche Elecsys assay, by which serum IgG against CMV pp150, pp28, p38 and p52 was detected. Once the samples were thawed, total CD4+ T cells were enriched through positive selection using CD4 magnetic microbeads. The samples came from a separate study whose specific focus was interrogating the CD4+ T cell memory repertoire. Peripheral blood mononuclear cells were isolated and cryopreserved according to standard operating procedures, and serum was kept at -80 degrees C. CD3-PerCP (BW264/56), CD4-APC (RPA-T4), CD45RO-PE (UCHT1) and CD8-Pacific Orange (3B5) antibodies were used for staining, and non-viable cells were excluded with Sytox blue.

The sequencing input was memory CD4+ T cells from blood. This sequence was found in an adult in good health and CMV-seropositive. The chain couples TRBV28 to TRBJ1-4; the D gene is possibly TRBD1, with 5 bases matching. The CDR3 protein: CASSFRSGTTNEKLFF. DNA sequence: TGTGCCAGCAGTTTCCGCTCAGGGACAACTAATGAAAAACTGTTTTTT.